These 12 T cell receptor beta chains were all obtained from the same sample, sequenced in a study of T-cell memory formation after mild COVID-19. In TCRdb, the 5' RACE reads were re-called with MiXCR into one record per CDR3 protein. The sample yields approximately 480,000 distinct CDR3 sequences, roughly 18% seen once. Material: PBMCs or a T cell subset sorted from them (not recorded which). The receptors were sampled from an adult woman who had mild COVID-19 (a few samples of this study predate the infection). Cell type and time point are not known.

J is TRBJ2-4 and V is TRBV2; 7 positions agree with TRBD2. J gave up 8 bases and V 6 bases, and 13 bases lay outside the gene matches. The germline gives CDR1 SNHLY, CDR2 FYNNEI. The CDR3 loop spans 15 amino acids. For the CDR3, the DNA is TGTGCCAGCAGGAAGGAGGGGACTAATCCTGACATTCAGTACTTC. It codes for CASRKEGTNPDIQYF.

This clonotype has a handful of counts. The V and J genes are TRBV30 and TRBJ1-1; unclear D gene. The CDR3 sequence is 10 residues long. Germline V gene sequence: CDR1 GTSNPN, CDR2 SVGIG (reference sequence). The V end lost 4 bases, the J end lost 6 bases, and 6 bases lay between the germline ends. This CDR3 reads CAWIGAEAFF. DNA of the CDR3: TGTGCCTGGATCGGGGCTGAAGCTTTCTTT.

The sample holds a few counts of this clonotype. This chain uses TRBV3-1 with TRBJ1-2, with unresolved D. In germline, CDR1 is LGHDT, CDR2 YNNKEL (reference sequence). Trimming took 4 bases from V and 4 from J, leaving 16 bases between them. This CDR3 has 15 residues. The CDR3 DNA reads TGTGCCAGCAGCCCGGGCAGGAGGCCCTCCTATGGCTACACCTTC. Residues: CASSPGRRPSYGYTF. The entire variable domain, with the rest obtained from reference TRBV3-1 and TRBJ1-2, is as follows: DTAVSQTPKYLVTQMGNDKSIKCEQNLGHDTMYWYKQDSKKFLKIMFSYNNKELIINETVPNRFSPKSPDKAHLNLHINSLELGDSAVYFCASSPGRRPSYGYTFGSGTRLTVV.

The V and J genes are TRBV12-3 or TRBV12-4 and TRBJ2-6; D is uncertain. V dropped 5 bases and J dropped 0 bases, with 11 bases sitting between them. The CDR3 sequence is 16 residues long. CDR3 bases: TGTGCCAGCAGTAAGCTTAGACTCTCTGGGGCCAACGTCCTGACTTTC. This gives the protein CASSKLRLSGANVLTF.

This clonotype was counted a few times. This chain joins TRBV18 and TRBJ2-1; TRBD2 matches 8 bases. The germline V gene has CDR1 KGHSH and CDR2 LQKENI. The trim removed 4 bases at V and 0 bases at J, leaving 8 bases unmatched. CDR3 length equals 17 residues. CDR3 residues: CASSLRGSGTSYNEQFF. Written as DNA, the CDR3 is TGTGCCAGCTCACTACGGGGTAGCGGGACCTCCTACAATGAGCAGTTCTTC. Combining the CDR3 with reference TRBV18 and TRBJ2-1 gives the whole variable domain NAGVMQNPRHLVRRRGQEARLRCSPMKGHSHVYWYRQLPEEGLKFMVYLQKENIIDESGMPKERFSAEFPKEGPSILRIQQVVRGDSAAYFCASSLRGSGTSYNEQFFGPGTRLTVL.

This clonotype was observed a handful of times. The chain recombines TRBV3-1 with TRBJ2-3; 11 bases agree with TRBD2. Germline CDR1 and CDR2: LGHDT and YNNKEL (reference sequence). Trimming removed 0 bases from V and 3 bases from J; junction bases left unmatched: 8. The CDR3 length is 18 residues. In DNA form, the CDR3 reads TGTGCCAGCAGCCAAGAGAAATGGCTAGCGGGAGGAACAGATACGCAGTATTTT. This sequence encodes CASSQEKWLAGGTDTQYF.

The rearrangement links TRBV10-3 to TRBJ2-7; weak D call: TRBD2 (5 bases). This CDR3 comprises 15 residues. Germline V CDR1 and CDR2: ENHRY, SYGVKD. V lost 4 bases and J 1 base, leaving 14 bases between the germline ends. The chain's CDR3 is CAISGSGLMSYEQYF. The CDR3 DNA reads as TGTGCCATCAGTGGAAGCGGTTTAATGTCCTACGAGCAGTACTTC.

The chain is built from TRBV4-2 and TRBJ2-7; D is undetermined. CDR1 LGHNA and CDR2 YNFKEQ come from the germline V gene. The V gene lost 0 bases and the J gene lost 1 base, with 10 bases spanning the gap. The CDR3 runs 15 residues. The CDR3 DNA is TGTGCCAGCAGCCAAGATTACCCAGATTCCTACGAGCAGTACTTC. This sequence encodes CASSQDYPDSYEQYF.

The genes are TRBV7-9 and TRBJ2-4; possible D gene TRBD2, 5 bases. The V end was cut by 5 bases, the J end by 0 bases, with 11 bases between. There are 15 residues in the CDR3. The V gene's germline CDR1 is SEHNR and CDR2 FQNEAQ (reference sequence). The CDR3, as DNA: TGTGCCAGCAGCCCCCCCGGGGTAGCCAAAAACATTCAGTACTTC. This encodes CASSPPGVAKNIQYF.

This clonotype was seen a few times. The J gene is TRBJ2-1, the V gene TRBV6-1, with unresolved D. The CDR3 is made up of 15 amino acids. Looked up from germline, CDR1 is MNHNS and CDR2 is SASEGT. Trimming left V 3 bases short and J 0 bases short, with 9 bases between. This chain's CDR3 is CASSDWQASYNEQFF. CDR3 bases: TGTGCCAGCAGTGATTGGCAGGCCTCCTACAATGAGCAGTTCTTC.

This clonotype came up many times. The J gene is TRBJ2-1, the V gene TRBV7-8; D perhaps matches TRBD2 (7 bases). This CDR3 region has 13 residues. Germline V CDR1 and CDR2: SGHVS, FQNEAQ. Deletions cut 3 bases from V and 10 bases from J, with 13 bases between. CDR3 sequence: CASSLTGRGEQFF. In nucleotides, the CDR3 is TGTGCCAGCAGCTTGACTGGGAGGGGGGAGCAGTTCTTC.

This clonotype appeared a few times. This rearrangement joins TRBV15 to TRBJ1-2; TRBD1 might be the D (6 bases). Between the trimmed V and J ends, which lost 8 bases and 0 bases, there was a span of 16 bases. The CDR3 runs to 15 residues. The germline CDR1 and CDR2 sequences are LNHNV and YYDKDF (reference sequence). CDR3 residues: CATSAPHRANYGYTF. The CDR3 DNA reads as TGTGCCACCTCAGCCCCCCACAGGGCTAACTATGGCTACACCTTC.